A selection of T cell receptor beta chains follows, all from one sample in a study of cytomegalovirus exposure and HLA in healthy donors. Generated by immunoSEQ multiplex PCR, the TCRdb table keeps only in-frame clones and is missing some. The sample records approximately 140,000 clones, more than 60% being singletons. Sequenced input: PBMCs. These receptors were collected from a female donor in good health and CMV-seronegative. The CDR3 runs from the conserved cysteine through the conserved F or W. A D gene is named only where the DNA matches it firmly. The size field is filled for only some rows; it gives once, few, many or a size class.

CDR3 protein: CASNSQGAGDTEAFF
CDR3 DNA: TGTGCCAGCAACTCACAGGGGGCCGGGGACACTGAAGCTTTCTTT
J gene: TRBJ1-1
V gene: TRBV6-5
clone size: -
D gene: TRBD1

CDR3 protein: CASLRSDTDTQYF
CDR3 DNA: TGCGCCAGCCTGAGGTCTGACACAGATACGCAGTATTTT
J gene: TRBJ2-3
V gene: TRBV5-1
clone size: -
D gene: -

CDR3 protein: CASSLRLPNTGELFF
CDR3 DNA: TGTGCCAGCAGCCTCCGACTCCCGAACACCGGGGAGCTGTTTTTT
J gene: TRBJ2-2
V gene: TRBV11-3
clone size: -
D gene: -

CDR3 protein: CSAQGGYGYTF
CDR3 DNA: TGCAGTGCCCAGGGAGGCTATGGCTACACCTTC
J gene: TRBJ1-2
V gene: TRBV20-1
clone size: few
D gene: -

CDR3 protein: CASSFTLLEAAEQYF
CDR3 DNA: TGTGCCAGCAGCTTCACTCTTTTGGAGGCGGCGGAGCAGTACTTC
J gene: TRBJ2-7
V gene: TRBV11-3
clone size: -
D gene: -

CDR3 protein: CASSLVFSGTNQETQYF
CDR3 DNA: TGTGCCAGCAGCTTAGTTTTCTCCGGGACAAACCAAGAGACCCAGTACTTC
J gene: TRBJ2-5
V gene: TRBV7-8
clone size: -
D gene: -

CDR3 protein: CASSLAGTGGSGYTF
CDR3 DNA: TGTGCCAGCAGCTTGGCCGGGACAGGGGGCAGTGGCTACACCTTC
J gene: TRBJ1-2
V gene: TRBV5-6
clone size: -
D gene: TRBD1

CDR3 protein: CASSQVTTGGPYAFF
CDR3 DNA: TGCGCCAGCAGCCAAGTAACGACAGGGGGTCCGTATGCTTTCTTT
J gene: TRBJ1-1
V gene: TRBV4-1
clone size: -
D gene: TRBD1

CDR3 protein: CSVMGTGDNEKLFF
CDR3 DNA: TGCAGCGTGATGGGGACAGGCGATAATGAAAAACTGTTTTTT
J gene: TRBJ1-4
V gene: TRBV29-1
clone size: few
D gene: TRBD1

CDR3 protein: CSMSLATNTGELFF
CDR3 DNA: TGCAGCATGTCACTAGCGACCAACACCGGGGAGCTGTTTTTT
J gene: TRBJ2-2
V gene: TRBV29-1
clone size: -
D gene: TRBD2

CDR3 protein: CASSSHRDINYGYTF
CDR3 DNA: TGCGCCAGCAGCTCTCACCGGGACATAAACTATGGCTACACCTTC
J gene: TRBJ1-2
V gene: TRBV5-1
clone size: few
D gene: -

CDR3 protein: CASSLGPGEGEKLFF
CDR3 DNA: TGTGCCAGCAGCTTAGGCCCAGGGGAAGGTGAAAAACTGTTTTTT
J gene: TRBJ1-4
V gene: TRBV7-9
clone size: -
D gene: -

CDR3 protein: CASSFGRARNEQFF
CDR3 DNA: TGTGCCAGCAGTTTCGGGAGGGCCCGGAATGAGCAGTTCTTC
J gene: TRBJ2-1
V gene: TRBV28
clone size: -
D gene: TRBD2

CDR3 protein: CSVGGLANEQYF
CDR3 DNA: TGCAGCGTCGGGGGTCTAGCGAACGAGCAGTACTTC
J gene: TRBJ2-7
V gene: TRBV29-1
clone size: -
D gene: -

CDR3 protein: CASSLSGRVLYEQYF
CDR3 DNA: TGTGCCAGCAGCCTCAGCGGGAGGGTTCTGTACGAGCAGTACTTC
J gene: TRBJ2-7
V gene: TRBV7-9
clone size: -
D gene: TRBD2

CDR3 protein: CASSLDQAGGLGTQYF
CDR3 DNA: TGTGCCAGCAGCTTAGATCAAGCGGGGGGGCTGGGTACGCAGTATTTT
J gene: TRBJ2-3
V gene: TRBV11-2
clone size: -
D gene: TRBD2

CDR3 protein: CATSRRRQDSGAFF
CDR3 DNA: TGTGCCACCAGCAGACGGCGCCAGGACAGCGGAGCTTTCTTT
J gene: TRBJ1-1
V gene: TRBV15
clone size: -
D gene: -

CDR3 protein: CASSPGQGTEKLFF
CDR3 DNA: TGTGCCAGCAGTCCCGGACAGGGTACTGAAAAACTGTTTTTT
J gene: TRBJ1-4
V gene: TRBV6-6
clone size: -
D gene: TRBD1

CDR3 protein: CASSPGTGESGEQYF
CDR3 DNA: TGTGCCAGCAGCCCCGGGACAGGGGAGAGTGGCGAGCAGTACTTC
J gene: TRBJ2-7
V gene: TRBV7-6
clone size: few
D gene: TRBD1

CDR3 protein: CASSSFQQGVSGNTIYF
CDR3 DNA: TGTGCCAGCAGCTCATTTCAACAGGGGGTCTCTGGAAACACCATATATTTT
J gene: TRBJ1-3
V gene: TRBV11-3
clone size: -
D gene: TRBD1

CDR3 protein: CASRPGWGDTGELFF
CDR3 DNA: TGTGCCAGCAGGCCAGGGTGGGGGGACACCGGGGAGCTGTTTTTT
J gene: TRBJ2-2
V gene: TRBV11-3
clone size: few
D gene: -

CDR3 protein: CASRGQTYGGGYTF
CDR3 DNA: TGTGCCAGCAGAGGACAGACATACGGGGGGGGCTACACCTTC
J gene: TRBJ1-2
V gene: TRBV2
clone size: -
D gene: -

CDR3 protein: CASSVDFGQGGEAFF
CDR3 DNA: TGTGCCAGCAGCGTAGACTTTGGACAGGGAGGTGAAGCTTTCTTT
J gene: TRBJ1-1
V gene: TRBV9
clone size: -
D gene: TRBD1

CDR3 protein: CASSKVVKGDTEAFF
CDR3 DNA: TGTGCCAGCAGCAAAGTCGTCAAGGGAGACACTGAAGCTTTCTTT
J gene: TRBJ1-1
V gene: TRBV21-1
clone size: -
D gene: -

CDR3 protein: CASSYSGLGGQYF
CDR3 DNA: TGTGCCAGCAGTTACTCGGGCTTGGGCGGGCAGTACTTC
J gene: TRBJ2-5
V gene: TRBV6-5
clone size: -
D gene: -

CDR3 protein: CASSATGGINYGYTF
CDR3 DNA: TGTGCCAGTAGTGCCACAGGGGGCATTAACTATGGCTACACCTTC
J gene: TRBJ1-2
V gene: TRBV19
clone size: -
D gene: TRBD1

CDR3 protein: CASRPKDTFYEQYF
CDR3 DNA: TGTGCCAGCAGGCCAAAGGACACCTTCTACGAGCAGTACTTC
J gene: TRBJ2-7
V gene: TRBV27
clone size: -
D gene: -

CDR3 protein: CASLTGENTEAFF
CDR3 DNA: TGTGCCAGCTTGACAGGGGAGAACACTGAAGCTTTCTTT
J gene: TRBJ1-1
V gene: TRBV18
clone size: -
D gene: TRBD1

CDR3 protein: CASSRRGQLNQPQHF
CDR3 DNA: TGTGCCAGCAGTCGTCGTGGACAGTTAAATCAGCCCCAGCATTTT
J gene: TRBJ1-5
V gene: TRBV6-1
clone size: -
D gene: -

CDR3 protein: CASSYLLAASYEQYF
CDR3 DNA: TGTGCCAGCAGTTATTTACTAGCGGCATCCTACGAGCAGTACTTC
J gene: TRBJ2-7
V gene: TRBV28
clone size: -
D gene: TRBD2

CDR3 protein: CASRGGYEQYF
CDR3 DNA: TGTGCCAGCAGGGGCGGGTACGAGCAGTACTTC
J gene: TRBJ2-7
V gene: TRBV2
clone size: -
D gene: -

CDR3 protein: CASSPNDRGYGYTF
CDR3 DNA: TGTGCCAGCAGCCCGAACGACAGGGGATACGGCTACACCTTC
J gene: TRBJ1-2
V gene: TRBV7-2
clone size: -
D gene: TRBD1

CDR3 protein: CASSYSTTGSDNEQFF
CDR3 DNA: TGTGCCAGCAGTTACTCGACAACGGGATCGGACAATGAGCAGTTCTTC
J gene: TRBJ2-1
V gene: TRBV6-5
clone size: -
D gene: -

CDR3 protein: CATGRQNSYEQYF
CDR3 DNA: TGTGCCACCGGTCGACAAAACTCCTACGAGCAGTACTTC
J gene: TRBJ2-7
V gene: TRBV2
clone size: few
D gene: -

CDR3 protein: CASIKQGFTEAFF
CDR3 DNA: TGTGCCAGCATTAAACAGGGGTTCACTGAAGCTTTCTTT
J gene: TRBJ1-1
V gene: TRBV6-6
clone size: -
D gene: TRBD1

CDR3 protein: CASSRDTGELFF
CDR3 DNA: TGTGCCAGCAGCCGGGACACCGGGGAGCTGTTTTTT
J gene: TRBJ2-2
V gene: TRBV7-9
clone size: -
D gene: -

CDR3 protein: CASGPYRGIAQYF
CDR3 DNA: TGTGCTAGTGGTCCCTACAGGGGTATTGCGCAGTATTTT
J gene: TRBJ2-3
V gene: TRBV12-5
clone size: -
D gene: TRBD1

CDR3 protein: CASSSGQGAPFVSYEQYF
CDR3 DNA: TGTGCCAGCAGCAGTGGACAGGGGGCGCCTTTTGTTTCGTACGAGCAGTACTTC
J gene: TRBJ2-7
V gene: TRBV7-9
clone size: -
D gene: TRBD1

CDR3 protein: CASSLGGATGNTIYF
CDR3 DNA: TGTGCCAGCAGCTTGGGAGGAGCGACCGGAAACACCATATATTTT
J gene: TRBJ1-3
V gene: TRBV7-8
clone size: -
D gene: -

CDR3 protein: CASSRRISKADTQYF
CDR3 DNA: TGTGCCAGCAGCCGGAGAATATCCAAAGCTGATACGCAGTATTTT
J gene: TRBJ2-3
V gene: TRBV7-9
clone size: -
D gene: -

CDR3 protein: CASSLRGLGEKLFF
CDR3 DNA: TGTGCCAGCAGCTTGCGGGGATTGGGTGAAAAACTGTTTTTT
J gene: TRBJ1-4
V gene: TRBV5-6
clone size: -
D gene: -

CDR3 protein: CASSLNRDDQPQHF
CDR3 DNA: TGTGCCAGCAGCTTGAACAGGGACGATCAGCCCCAGCATTTT
J gene: TRBJ1-5
V gene: TRBV5-6
clone size: -
D gene: -

CDR3 protein: CASSADGQGDYEQYF
CDR3 DNA: TGTGCCAGCAGCGCAGACGGACAGGGCGACTACGAGCAGTACTTC
J gene: TRBJ2-7
V gene: TRBV9
clone size: -
D gene: TRBD1

CDR3 protein: CASSKYSASSTDTQYF
CDR3 DNA: TGTGCCAGCAGTAAATATAGCGCCAGTAGCACAGATACGCAGTATTTT
J gene: TRBJ2-3
V gene: TRBV6-6
clone size: once
D gene: -

CDR3 protein: CASSATGTGVNQPQHF
CDR3 DNA: TGTGCCAGCAGTGCAACCGGGACAGGGGTTAATCAGCCCCAGCATTTT
J gene: TRBJ1-5
V gene: TRBV6-1
clone size: few
D gene: TRBD1

CDR3 protein: CASSQGQYNQPQHF
CDR3 DNA: TGTGCCAGCAGCCAGGGACAGTACAATCAGCCCCAGCATTTT
J gene: TRBJ1-5
V gene: TRBV7-9
clone size: few
D gene: TRBD1

CDR3 protein: CASSARRGLNVIDTF
CDR3 DNA: TGTGCCAGCAGCGCGAGGAGGGGGCTGAACGTTATCGACACCTTC
J gene: TRBJ1-2
V gene: TRBV5-4
clone size: -
D gene: TRBD1

CDR3 protein: CASSWVGQRNTEAFF
CDR3 DNA: TGTGCCAGCAGTTGGGTGGGACAGCGGAACACTGAAGCTTTCTTT
J gene: TRBJ1-1
V gene: TRBV6-1
clone size: -
D gene: TRBD1